These T cell receptor beta chains were read from a single sample in a study of T cell repertoires in cytomegalovirus infection. TCRdb called the reads again in MiXCR, with one record for every CDR3 protein. This table holds 500,000 or so distinct CDR3 sequences, 15% to 20% found once. Sequencing used CD8+ T cells from PBMCs. The receptors shown here come from a human donor in good health (CMV status not recorded). Some clones in this sample may be carry-over from other donors' samples. CDR3s include the opening cysteine and the closing phenylalanine or tryptophan. Fields, in order: D gene, V gene, J gene, clone size, CDR3 length, CDR3 DNA, CDR3 protein. The D gene is left open where the match is weak. Some rows mark clone size as missing; the rest say once, few, many or name a class of expanded clone.

TRBD2	TRBV24-1	TRBJ2-5	few	19	TGTGCCACCAGTGATCTCGGGACTAGCGGGAGGACTTCCCAAGAGACCCAGTACTTC	CATSDLGTSGRTSQETQYF
.	TRBV10-3	TRBJ2-3	few	17	TGTGCCATCAGTGAGTTTTGGGGGGAGAGGCGCACAGATACGCAGTATTTT	CAISEFWGERRTDTQYF
TRBD2	TRBV5-4	TRBJ2-1	few	16	TGTGCCAGCAGCGAAGGACTAGCGGGAGTCTACAATGAGCAGTTCTTC	CASSEGLAGVYNEQFF
.	TRBV4-1	TRBJ2-1	few	16	TGCGCCAGCAGCCAAGAGGGCCAGGGGGCGGGAGATGAGCAGTTCTTC	CASSQEGQGAGDEQFF
TRBD1	TRBV24-1	TRBJ2-3	.	16	TGTGCCACCAGTGATTTGGGACAGGGAAATAGCGATACGCAGTATTTT	CATSDLGQGNSDTQYF
TRBD2	TRBV20-1	TRBJ2-1	.	18	TGCAGTGCTAGCAACCCCGGGACTAGCGGGAGTTGGCACAATGAGCAGTTCTTC	CSASNPGTSGSWHNEQFF
.	TRBV6-1	TRBJ1-5	many	13	TGTGCCAGCGGACTGTTTAGCAATCAGCCCCAGCATTTT	CASGLFSNQPQHF
TRBD2	TRBV7-8	TRBJ2-1	many	18	TGTGCCAGCAGCTCGGGACTAGCGGGAGTAGAAACCTACAATGAGCAGTTCTTC	CASSSGLAGVETYNEQFF
.	TRBV7-9	TRBJ2-5	many	14	TGTGCCAGCAGCATGGCGGGGCCTCAAGAGACCCAGTACTTC	CASSMAGPQETQYF
TRBD2	TRBV5-6	TRBJ2-2	.	15	TGTGCCAGCGGTAGCGGGGGCCCGAACACCGGGGAGCTGTTTTTT	CASGSGGPNTGELFF
TRBD2	TRBV7-3	TRBJ2-2	many	16	TGTGCCAGCAGCTCCCCAGGGAGGGGAAACACCGGGGAGCTGTTTTTT	CASSSPGRGNTGELFF
.	TRBV30	TRBJ2-1	.	14	TGTGCCTCCCAAAGGGGCGGGTATTACAATGAGCAGTTCTTC	CASQRGGYYNEQFF
TRBD1	TRBV2	TRBJ1-1	.	15	TGTGCCAGCAGTGAACCGACAGGGAGCAACACTGAAGCTTTCTTT	CASSEPTGSNTEAFF
.	TRBV28	TRBJ2-5	many	16	TGTGCCAGCAGTTTGGAGTGGGGAAACGACCAAGAGACCCAGTACTTC	CASSLEWGNDQETQYF
TRBD2	TRBV14	TRBJ2-2	few	19	TGTGCCAGCAGCCAACCGGGACTAGCGGGAGACGTGTACACCGGGGAGCTGTTTTTT	CASSQPGLAGDVYTGELFF
TRBD2	TRBV6-1	TRBJ2-5	few	16	TGTGCCAGCAGTGAAGCGGGCGGGGGGGACCAAGAGACCCAGTACTTC	CASSEAGGGDQETQYF